The T cell receptor beta chain under discussion was sequenced for a study of blood T cells in healthy people across ages. The V and J ends lost 5 bases and 4 bases respectively, with 15 bases between them. The CDR3 runs to 15 residues. Germline V gene sequence: CDR1 SGHTA, CDR2 FQGNSA. A sample-barcoded 5' primer and a J-beta primer mix were used in a second PCR of roughly 7 to 11 cycles. A template-switch adaptor that had 12 random nucleotides put a tag on each cDNA molecule. TCRdb called the 5' RACE reads again in MiXCR, with one record for every CDR3 protein. The sample holds about a million distinct CDR3 sequences; 35% to 40% are singletons and the top ten take roughly 14%. There are a few counts of this clonotype.

The chain carries TRBV7-2 and TRBJ1-5, with a possible D match to TRBD1 (5 bases). The sequence derives from a man aged 18 to 30 in good health. Specimen: blood. CDR3 protein: CASSTATESNQPQHF. CDR3 DNA sequence: TGTGCCAGCAGCACCGCGACAGAGAGTAATCAGCCCCAGCATTTT. Full variable domain (rest looked up from reference TRBV7-2 and TRBJ1-5): GAGVSQSPSNKVTEKGKDVELRCDPISGHTALYWYRQSLGQGLEFLIYFQGNSAPDKSGLPSDRFSAERTGGSVSTLTIQRTQQEDSAVYLCASSTATESNQPQHFGDGTRLSIL.